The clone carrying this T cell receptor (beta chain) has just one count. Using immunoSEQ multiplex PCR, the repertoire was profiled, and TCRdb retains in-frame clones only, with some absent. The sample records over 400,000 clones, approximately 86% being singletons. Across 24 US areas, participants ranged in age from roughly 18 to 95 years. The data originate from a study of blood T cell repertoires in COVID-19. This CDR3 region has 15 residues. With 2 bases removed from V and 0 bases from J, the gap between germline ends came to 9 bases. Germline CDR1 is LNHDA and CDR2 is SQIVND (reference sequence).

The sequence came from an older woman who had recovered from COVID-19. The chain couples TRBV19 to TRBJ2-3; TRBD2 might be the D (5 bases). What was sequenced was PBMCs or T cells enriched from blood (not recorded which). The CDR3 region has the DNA TGTGCCAGTAGTATACGCGGGTCTAGCACAGATACGCAGTATTTT. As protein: CASSIRGSSTDTQYF.